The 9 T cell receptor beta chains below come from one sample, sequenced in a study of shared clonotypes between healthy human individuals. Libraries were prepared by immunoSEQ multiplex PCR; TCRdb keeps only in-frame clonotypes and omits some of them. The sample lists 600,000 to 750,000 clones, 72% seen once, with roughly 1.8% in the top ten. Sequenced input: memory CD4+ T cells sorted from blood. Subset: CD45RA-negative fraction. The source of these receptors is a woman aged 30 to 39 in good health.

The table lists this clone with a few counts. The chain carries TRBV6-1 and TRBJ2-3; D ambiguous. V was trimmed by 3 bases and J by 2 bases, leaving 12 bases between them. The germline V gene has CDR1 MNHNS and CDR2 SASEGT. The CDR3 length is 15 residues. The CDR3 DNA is TGTGCCAGCAGTGACGGCTGGGCTACCACAGATACGCAGTATTTT. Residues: CASSDGWATTDTQYF.

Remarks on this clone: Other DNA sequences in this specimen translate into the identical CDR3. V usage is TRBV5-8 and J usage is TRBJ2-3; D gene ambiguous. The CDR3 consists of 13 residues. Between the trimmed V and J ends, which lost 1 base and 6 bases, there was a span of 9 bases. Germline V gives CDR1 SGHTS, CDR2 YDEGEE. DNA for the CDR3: TGTGCCAGCAGCTTGCGTGGTGGGGATACGCAGTATTTT. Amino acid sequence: CASSLRGGDTQYF.

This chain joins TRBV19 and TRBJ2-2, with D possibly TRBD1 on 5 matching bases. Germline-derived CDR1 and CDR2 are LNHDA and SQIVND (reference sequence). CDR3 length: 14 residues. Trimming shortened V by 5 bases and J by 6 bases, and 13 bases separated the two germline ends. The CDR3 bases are TGTGCCAGTAGTGGCCAGGGAACCCCCGGGGAGCTGTTTTTT. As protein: CASSGQGTPGELFF.

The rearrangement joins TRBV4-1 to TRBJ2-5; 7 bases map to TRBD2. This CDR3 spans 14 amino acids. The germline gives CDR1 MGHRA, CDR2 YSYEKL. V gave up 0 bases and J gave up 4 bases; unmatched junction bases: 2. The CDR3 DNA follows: TGCGCCAGCAGCCAAGATGTAGCGGGAGAGACCCAGTACTTC. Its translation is CASSQDVAGETQYF.

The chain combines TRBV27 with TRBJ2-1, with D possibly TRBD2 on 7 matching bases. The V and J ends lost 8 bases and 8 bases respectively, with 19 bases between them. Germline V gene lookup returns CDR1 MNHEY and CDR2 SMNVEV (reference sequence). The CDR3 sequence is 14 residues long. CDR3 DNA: TGTGCCAGCTCCCCTCGTGGGAGGGGGGATGAGCAGTTCTTC. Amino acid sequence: CASSPRGRGDEQFF.

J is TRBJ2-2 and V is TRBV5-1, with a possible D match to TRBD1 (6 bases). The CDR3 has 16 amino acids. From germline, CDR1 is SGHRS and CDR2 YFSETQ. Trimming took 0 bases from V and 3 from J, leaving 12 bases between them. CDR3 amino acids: CASSLAGRGDTGELFF. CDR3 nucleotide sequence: TGCGCCAGCAGCTTGGCCGGCAGGGGTGACACCGGGGAGCTGTTTTTT.

The CDR3 nucleotides are TGTGCCAGTAGTGTCAGCAGGGCGGTCTATGGCTACACCTTC. Translation: CASSVSRAVYGYTF. The V and J genes are TRBV19 and TRBJ1-2, with D possibly TRBD1 on 5 matching bases. Germline V gene lookup returns CDR1 LNHDA and CDR2 SQIVND (reference sequence). This CDR3 spans 14 amino acids. Between the trimmed V and J ends, which lost 5 bases and 4 bases, there was a span of 14 bases.

The CDR3 loop reads CASSALRRGLYNEQFF. The DNA of the CDR3 is TGTGCCAGCAGCGCTTTGAGAAGGGGCCTATACAATGAGCAGTTCTTC. The chain joins TRBV11-2 to TRBJ2-1; the D gene is possibly TRBD1 (5 bases). Trimming removed 5 bases from V and 4 bases from J, with 18 bases in between. CDR3 length: 16 amino acids. From germline, CDR1 is SGHAT and CDR2 FQNNGV.

The CDR3 DNA reads TGTGCCAGCACCCCCCCCCGGACAGGGTCCTACGAGCAGTACTTC. As protein: CASTPPRTGSYEQYF. The chain joins TRBV21-1 to TRBJ2-7; no check of the table's D call, TRBD1, against the DNA was made. TRBV21-1 has pseudogene status. The CDR3 length is 15 residues.